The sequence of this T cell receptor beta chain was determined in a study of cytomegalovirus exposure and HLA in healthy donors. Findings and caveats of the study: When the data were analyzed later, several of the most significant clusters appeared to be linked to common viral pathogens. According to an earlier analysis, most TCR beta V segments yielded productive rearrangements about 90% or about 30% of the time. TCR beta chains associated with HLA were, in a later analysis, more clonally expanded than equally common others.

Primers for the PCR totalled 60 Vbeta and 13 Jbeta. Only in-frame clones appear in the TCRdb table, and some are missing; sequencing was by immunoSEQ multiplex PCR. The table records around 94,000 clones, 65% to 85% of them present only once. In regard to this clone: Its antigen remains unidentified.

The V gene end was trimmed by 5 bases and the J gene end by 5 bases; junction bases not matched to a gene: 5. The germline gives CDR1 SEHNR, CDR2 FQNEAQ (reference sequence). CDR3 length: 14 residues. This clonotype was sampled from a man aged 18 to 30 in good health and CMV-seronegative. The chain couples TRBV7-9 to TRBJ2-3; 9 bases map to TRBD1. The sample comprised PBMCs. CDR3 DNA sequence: TGTGCCAGCAGCCTAGGACAGGGGATAGATACGCAGTATTTT. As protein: CASSLGQGIDTQYF.